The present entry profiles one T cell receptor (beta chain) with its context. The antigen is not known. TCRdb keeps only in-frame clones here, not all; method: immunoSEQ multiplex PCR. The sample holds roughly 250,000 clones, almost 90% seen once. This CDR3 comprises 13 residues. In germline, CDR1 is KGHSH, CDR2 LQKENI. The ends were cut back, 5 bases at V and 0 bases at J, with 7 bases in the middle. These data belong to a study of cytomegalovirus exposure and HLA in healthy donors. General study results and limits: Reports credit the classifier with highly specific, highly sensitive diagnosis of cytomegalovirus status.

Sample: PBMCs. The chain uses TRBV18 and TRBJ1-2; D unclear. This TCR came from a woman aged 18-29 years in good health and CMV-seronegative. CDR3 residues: CASSELPNYGYTF. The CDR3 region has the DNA TGTGCCAGCTCAGAGCTGCCTAACTATGGCTACACCTTC.